These 8 T cell receptor beta chains came from one sample sequenced in a study of CD8+ T cells in alopecia areata (dated by TCRdb to the late 2010s). According to the study, the label for this sample's time point signals: baseline before oral tofacitinib. Receptor libraries were prepared by the immunoSEQ multiplex PCR assay. RNA was extracted from all samples and reverse transcribed into cDNA, which served as template for TCR sequencing. As stored in TCRdb, this immuneACCESS dataset retains in-frame rearrangements with V and J assigned. A fraction of the clones does not appear; measured against another copy, unresolved V genes explain less than half of the discrepancy, and the remainder lacks a known reason. The sample includes 130,000 to 150,000 clones, with about 47% observed a single time. The ten largest clones capture 0.95% to 1% of the sample. The starting material was CD4+ T cells sorted from blood, obtained at week 0. The receptors stem from a human donor with alopecia areata.

The chain has TRBV2 and TRBJ2-7; no firm D call. The germline V and J ends were trimmed by 10 bases and 3 bases, with 16 bases remaining between them. The CDR3 extends over 13 amino acids. The germline gives CDR1 SNHLY, CDR2 FYNNEI. In DNA form, the CDR3 reads TGTGCCAATTCAAAAAACAGACTCTACGAGCAGTACTTC. As protein: CANSKNRLYEQYF.

The chain is built from TRBV2 and TRBJ1-5; tentatively, D is TRBD1 (6 bases). V lost 7 bases to trimming and J lost 2 bases, with 24 bases between them. The CDR3 spans 18 residues. The germline CDR1 and CDR2 sequences are SNHLY and FYNNEI. As DNA, the CDR3 is TGTGCCAGCACCACCACCCACGGGGGGGGCTCGGGCAATCAGCCCCAGCATTTT. Translation gives CASTTTHGGGSGNQPQHF.

The chain links TRBV6-1 to TRBJ1-2; no definite D call. CDR1 is MNHNS and CDR2 is SASEGT in the germline V gene. Deletions cut 2 bases from V and 5 bases from J, with 15 bases between. The CDR3 runs to 15 residues. The CDR3 protein is CASSESDRVPYGYTF. The CDR3, as DNA: TGTGCCAGCAGTGAAAGCGACCGGGTCCCATATGGCTACACCTTC.

This clone was counted only a few times. One junction end does not reproduce the germline sequence, and a read error may be involved. The chain joins TRBV15 to TRBJ2-7, with 8 positions matching TRBD1. Germline CDR1 reads LNHNV; CDR2 reads YYDKDF (reference sequence). The CDR3 runs 14 residues. CDR3 bases: TGTGCCACCAGCCGAGACAGGGGTTCGAGAGAGCAGTACTTC. Residues: CATSRDRGSREQYF.

The chain carries TRBV10-3 and TRBJ2-2; D possibly corresponds to TRBD1 (6 bases). There are 15 residues in the CDR3. Trimming left V 6 bases short and J 2 bases short, with 13 bases between. Germline V gene sequence: CDR1 ENHRY, CDR2 SYGVKD. The CDR3 sequence is CAIRGGGANTGELFF. The CDR3 nucleotides are TGTGCCATCAGAGGTGGGGGCGCAAACACCGGGGAGCTGTTTTTT.

The chain combines TRBV19 with TRBJ1-2, with D uncertain. CDR3 size: 12 residues. Germline CDR1 is LNHDA and CDR2 is SQIVND (reference sequence). Trimming removed 4 bases from V and 4 bases from J, with 7 bases in between. For the CDR3, the DNA is TGTGCCAGTAGTAGTCACAGCTATGGCTACACCTTC. Protein product: CASSSHSYGYTF.

The V call is TRBV23-1, the J call TRBJ1-1, with D uncertain. TRBV23-1 is an ORF, with its function uncertain. Trimming removed 2 bases from V and 7 bases from J, with 5 bases in between. The CDR3 length is 11 residues. The CDR3 is CASSQKDEAFF. CDR3 nucleotides: TGCGCCAGCAGTCAAAAGGATGAAGCTTTCTTT.

The genes are TRBV13 and TRBJ2-3; 10 bases match TRBD2. V trimming: 1 base; J trimming: 7 bases; junction bases outside the gene matches: 8. The V gene's germline CDR1 is PRHDT and CDR2 FYEKMQ (reference sequence). The CDR3 contains 16 residues. The CDR3 reads CASSLAILAGTHTQYF. Written as DNA, the CDR3 is TGTGCCAGCAGCTTAGCCATACTAGCGGGAACTCATACGCAGTATTTT.